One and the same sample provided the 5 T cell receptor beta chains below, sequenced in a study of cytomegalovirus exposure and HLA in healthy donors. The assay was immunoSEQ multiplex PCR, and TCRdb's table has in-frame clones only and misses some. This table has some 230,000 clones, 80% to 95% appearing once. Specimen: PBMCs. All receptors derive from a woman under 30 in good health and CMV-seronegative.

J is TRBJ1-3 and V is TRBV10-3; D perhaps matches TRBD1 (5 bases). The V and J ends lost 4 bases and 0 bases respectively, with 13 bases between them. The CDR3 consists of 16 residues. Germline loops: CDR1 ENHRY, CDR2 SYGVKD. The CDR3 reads CAISGRQTSSGNTIYF. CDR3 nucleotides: TGTGCCATCAGTGGGAGACAGACATCCTCTGGAAACACCATATATTTT.

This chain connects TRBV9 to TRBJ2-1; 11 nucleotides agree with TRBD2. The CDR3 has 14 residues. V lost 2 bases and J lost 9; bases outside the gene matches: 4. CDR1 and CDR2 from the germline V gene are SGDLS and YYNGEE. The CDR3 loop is CASSVTSGNGEQFF. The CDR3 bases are TGTGCCAGCAGCGTGACTAGCGGGAATGGTGAGCAGTTCTTC.

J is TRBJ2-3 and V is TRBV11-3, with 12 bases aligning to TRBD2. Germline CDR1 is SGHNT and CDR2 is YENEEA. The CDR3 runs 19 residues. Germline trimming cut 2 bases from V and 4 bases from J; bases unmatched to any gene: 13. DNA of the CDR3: TGTGCCAGCAGCTTAACCCCGGGACTAGCGGGCCCGGGCCCAGATACGCAGTATTTT. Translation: CASSLTPGLAGPGPDTQYF.

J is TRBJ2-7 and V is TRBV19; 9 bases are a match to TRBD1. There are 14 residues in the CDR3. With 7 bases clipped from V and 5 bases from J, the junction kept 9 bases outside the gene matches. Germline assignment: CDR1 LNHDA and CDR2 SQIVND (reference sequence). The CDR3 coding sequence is TGTGCCAGTAACCCCGACAGGGGGACCCACGAGCAGTACTTC. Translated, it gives CASNPDRGTHEQYF. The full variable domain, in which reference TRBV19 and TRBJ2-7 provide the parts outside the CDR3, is DGGITQSPKYLFRKEGQNVTLSCEQNLNHDAMYWYRQDPGQGLRLIYYSQIVNDFQKGDIAEGYSVSREKKESFPLTVTSAQKNPTAFYLCASNPDRGTHEQYFGPGTRLTVT.

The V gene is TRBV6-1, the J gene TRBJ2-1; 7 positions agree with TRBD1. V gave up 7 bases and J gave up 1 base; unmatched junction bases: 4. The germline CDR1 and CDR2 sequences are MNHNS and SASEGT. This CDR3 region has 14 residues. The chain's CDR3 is CASKRDSSYNEQFF. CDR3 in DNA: TGTGCCAGCAAGAGGGACAGTTCCTACAATGAGCAGTTCTTC.